The 28 T cell receptor beta chains presented below share a single source sample, sequenced in a study of blood T cell repertoires in COVID-19 (TCRdb year 2020). Library construction relied on the immunoSEQ multiplex PCR assay. Entries here come from immuneACCESS through TCRdb and include only in-frame sequences with V and J called. Some clones fail to appear in such tables; in the studies checked, an unresolved V gene covers under half of the shortfall, and the cause of the remainder is unknown. Present in this sample are some 100,000 clones, 85% of which were seen just once. Of the sample, roughly 12% is held by the ten largest clones. Sequences were obtained from peripheral blood. These receptors were taken from a human donor in a cohort sampled during active COVID-19.

Only one count was recorded for this clone. The chain employs TRBV12-3 or TRBV12-4 and TRBJ1-2, with D perhaps TRBD1 (6 bases). The CDR3 sequence is 13 residues long. V was pared by 7 bases and J by 2 bases, with 11 bases between. CDR3 region: CASNEQGNYGYTF. In DNA form, the CDR3 reads TGTGCCAGCAACGAACAGGGCAACTATGGCTACACCTTC.

The chain uses TRBV7-9 and TRBJ1-4, with 7 positions matching TRBD1. CDR3 length equals 19 residues. From germline, CDR1 is SEHNR and CDR2 FQNEAQ (reference sequence). J gave up 2 bases and V 4 bases, and 16 bases lay outside the gene matches. CDR3 coding DNA: TGTGCCAGCAGCTCCGGGACCACTTTCCTCAGGGGGACTAATGAAAAACTGTTTTTT. It encodes CASSSGTTFLRGTNEKLFF. Complete variable domain (other parts from reference TRBV7-9 and TRBJ1-4): DTGVSQNPRHKITKRGQNVTFRCDPISEHNRLYWYRQTLGQGPEFLTYFQNEAQLEKSRLLSDRFSAERPKGSFSTLEIQRTEQGDSAMYLCASSSGTTFLRGTNEKLFFGSGTQLSVL.

The chain couples TRBV21-1 to TRBJ2-7; the table gives TRBD1 as D, unverified against the DNA. TRBV21-1 corresponds to a pseudogene. The CDR3 is 16 amino acids. The CDR3 region has the DNA TGTGCCAGCAGCAAAGCGGGAGGACAGGACGCCGACGAGCAGTACTTC. It codes for CASSKAGGQDADEQYF.

The V call is TRBV6-5, the J call TRBJ2-7, with D unclear. This CDR3 region has 11 residues. V lost 3 bases, J lost 3 bases, and 3 bases lay in between. Germline assignment: CDR1 MNHEY and CDR2 SVGAGI. The DNA of the CDR3 is TGTGCCAGCAGTTATAACTACGAGCAGTACTTC. Translated, it gives CASSYNYEQYF.

As regards this clone: Other nucleotide sequences in the sample specify the same CDR3. V and J are TRBV19 and TRBJ1-5; possibly TRBD1 for D (6 bases). Germline CDR1 is LNHDA and CDR2 is SQIVND (reference sequence). V was clipped by 1 base and J by 1 base, with 8 bases between them. This CDR3 is 15 amino acids long. This CDR3 reads CASSIGTVSNQPQHF. The CDR3 DNA reads as TGTGCCAGTAGTATAGGGACAGTAAGCAATCAGCCCCAGCATTTT.

This chain joins TRBV7-9 and TRBJ2-5; TRBD2 agrees at 15 bases. Trimming removed 5 bases from V and 2 bases from J; junction bases left unmatched: 3. Germline CDR1 is SEHNR and CDR2 is FQNEAQ (reference sequence). This CDR3 has 16 residues. The CDR3 sequence: CASSGTSGGFQETQYF. The CDR3 coding sequence is TGTGCCAGCAGCGGGACTAGCGGGGGGTTTCAAGAGACCCAGTACTTC.

The CDR3 loop reads CASSQQGNGNTIYF. The CDR3 DNA sequence: TGTGCCAGTAGTCAACAGGGAAATGGAAACACCATATATTTT. The gene calls are TRBV19 and TRBJ1-3; possibly TRBD1 for D (6 bases). The germline CDR1 and CDR2 sequences are LNHDA and SQIVND (reference sequence). V lost 5 bases to trimming and J lost 3 bases, with 11 bases between them. The CDR3 is made up of 14 amino acids.

The chain joins TRBV30 to TRBJ2-3, with D possibly TRBD1 on 6 matching bases. The CDR3 contains 13 residues. Germline values: CDR1 GTSNPN, CDR2 SVGIG (reference sequence). V lost 5 bases and J lost 4, with 13 bases in between. The CDR3: CAWDRLSADTQYF. The DNA of the CDR3 is TGTGCCTGGGACAGGCTATCCGCAGATACGCAGTATTTT.

In DNA, the CDR3 is TGTGCCAGCAGCTTAGCGGCAGGGGGTCACTATGGCTACACCTTC. The encoded protein is CASSLAAGGHYGYTF. The gene calls are TRBV11-2 and TRBJ1-2, with TRBD1 matching over 7 bases. The CDR3 extends over 15 amino acids. The germline V gene has CDR1 SGHAT and CDR2 FQNNGV. Trimming took 1 base from V and 3 from J; bases not matched to a gene: 5.

V is TRBV5-1 and J is TRBJ1-4, with D possibly matching TRBD1 (5 bases). This CDR3 comprises 16 residues. Germline values: CDR1 SGHRS, CDR2 YFSETQ. V dropped 0 bases and J dropped 5 bases, with 14 bases sitting between them. The CDR3 loop reads CASSLDGAGKNEKLFF. The CDR3 nucleotides are TGCGCCAGCAGCTTGGATGGAGCAGGGAAAAATGAAAAACTGTTTTTT.

The chain is built from TRBV5-1 and TRBJ1-2, with 8 bases aligning to TRBD1. The germline gives CDR1 SGHRS, CDR2 YFSETQ. The CDR3 consists of 14 residues. V was pared by 4 bases and J by 8 bases, with 10 bases of the junction left unmatched. CDR3 DNA sequence: TGCGCCAGCAGCATTGACGACAGGGGAGGAGGCTACACCTTC. Its protein is CASSIDDRGGGYTF.

This sequence joins TRBV19 and TRBJ1-6, with D uncertain. This CDR3 has 15 residues. The germline CDR1 and CDR2 sequences are LNHDA and SQIVND (reference sequence). V lost 5 bases and J lost 4, with 12 bases in between. Written as DNA, the CDR3 is TGTGCCAGTAGTTTGAGAACCGAATATAATTCACCCCTCCACTTT. As protein: CASSLRTEYNSPLHF.

The rearrangement links TRBV2 to TRBJ2-5; D ambiguous. CDR3 size: 13 residues. Germline-derived CDR1 and CDR2 are SNHLY and FYNNEI. Trimming removed 4 bases at V and 4 bases at J, with 10 bases between. The CDR3: CASSGQSPETQYF. The CDR3 region has the DNA TGTGCCAGCAGTGGGCAGTCGCCAGAGACCCAGTACTTC.

V gene TRBV7-8 combines with J gene TRBJ2-5; D might be TRBD1 (5 bases). The length of the CDR3 is 16 residues. Germline V lookup: CDR1 SGHVS, CDR2 FQNEAQ. V lost 2 bases to trimming and J lost 1 base, with 14 bases between them. This CDR3 is CASSLLRLDSQETQYF. CDR3 nucleotide sequence: TGTGCCAGCAGCTTATTAAGGTTAGACAGCCAAGAGACCCAGTACTTC.

The chain employs TRBV5-1 and TRBJ1-6; D gene uncertain. V gave up 4 bases and J gave up 14 bases, with 10 bases separating them. CDR3 length: 11 residues. Per germline, CDR1 SGHRS and CDR2 YFSETQ. In DNA form, the CDR3 reads TGCGCCAGCAGCGACTCCCGAACCCTCCACTTT. Residues: CASSDSRTLHF. The full variable domain, completed using reference TRBV5-1 and TRBJ1-6, is KAGVTQTPRYLIKTRGQQVTLSCSPISGHRSVSWYQQTPGQGLQFLFEYFSETQRNKGNFPGRFSGRQFSNSRSEMNVSTLELGDSALYLCASSDSRTLHFGNGTRLTVT.

CDR3 sequence: CASSEANEKLFF. The CDR3 DNA sequence: TGTGCCAGCAGTGAGGCAAATGAAAAACTGTTTTTT. This sequence joins TRBV2 and TRBJ1-4; D is unresolved. Germline V CDR1 and CDR2: SNHLY, FYNNEI. This CDR3 has 12 residues. Trimming cost V 3 bases and J 5 bases, with 4 bases left between them.

The CDR3 DNA follows: TGTGCCAGCAGCCCCGTGGAGGGGAACTATGGCTACACCTTC. Translated: CASSPVEGNYGYTF. This chain joins TRBV7-2 and TRBJ1-2, with D possibly TRBD1 on 5 matching bases. The germline gives CDR1 SGHTA, CDR2 FQGNSA. The CDR3 runs 14 residues. Deletions cut 5 bases from V and 2 bases from J, with 12 bases between. Together with reference TRBV7-2 and TRBJ1-2, the CDR3 gives the full variable domain: GAGVSQSPSNKVTEKGKDVELRCDPISGHTALYWYRQSLGQGLEFLIYFQGNSAPDKSGLPSDRFSAERTGGSVSTLTIQRTQQEDSAVYLCASSPVEGNYGYTFGSGTRLTVV.

V gene TRBV2 combines with J gene TRBJ2-1; D not resolved. The CDR3 length is 14 residues. Trimming removed 4 bases at V and 0 bases at J, with 7 bases between. Germline CDR1 SNHLY, CDR2 FYNNEI. CDR3 amino acids: CASSVRGSYNEQFF. In DNA form, the CDR3 reads TGTGCCAGCAGTGTCAGAGGCTCCTACAATGAGCAGTTCTTC.

The V gene is TRBV7-2, the J gene TRBJ2-3; possibly TRBD1 for D (5 bases). The CDR3 is 16 residues long. With 4 bases removed from V and 6 bases from J, the gap between germline ends came to 20 bases. CDR1 and CDR2 from the germline V gene are SGHTA and FQGNSA. CDR3: CASSSNGAYSRDTQYF. The CDR3 DNA reads TGTGCCAGCAGCTCTAATGGGGCTTATTCCCGGGATACGCAGTATTTT.

The chain links TRBV6-2 or TRBV6-3 to TRBJ2-7; perhaps TRBD2 as D (6 bases). Germline V gene data show CDR1 as MNHEY and CDR2 as SVGEGT. The CDR3 extends over 15 amino acids. V was shortened by 4 bases and J by 3 bases, with 16 bases between the two germline ends. The CDR3 DNA reads as TGTGCCAGCAGTTGGAATCTACGACTAGGCTACGAGCAGTACTTC. Its protein is CASSWNLRLGYEQYF.

CDR3 region: CASSPREGDGYTF. CDR3 nucleotides: TGTGCCAGCAGTCCCCGGGAGGGAGATGGCTACACCTTC. J is TRBJ1-2 and V is TRBV27; D unclear. This CDR3 region has 13 residues. With 5 bases removed from V and 6 bases from J, the gap between germline ends came to 13 bases. Germline V gene sequence: CDR1 MNHEY, CDR2 SMNVEV (reference sequence).

The chain combines TRBV25-1 with TRBJ1-2; D remains unclear. This CDR3 is built from 13 residues. CDR1 and CDR2 (germline): MGHDK, SYGVNS. Trimming shortened V by 1 base and J by 5 bases, and 8 bases separated the two germline ends. CDR3 nucleotide sequence: TGTGCCAGCAGTGAATCGGCGGGGTATGGCTACACCTTC. Residues: CASSESAGYGYTF.

This clone has just one count. The CDR3: CATSRVRWSDYGYTF. For the CDR3, the DNA is TGTGCCACCAGCAGAGTTCGTTGGTCGGACTATGGCTACACCTTC. V gene TRBV15 combines with J gene TRBJ1-2; D is undetermined. Germline CDR1 and CDR2: LNHNV and YYDKDF (reference sequence). Trimming removed 1 base at V and 3 bases at J, with 12 bases between. This CDR3 has 15 residues.

This clone was detected once. The V call is TRBV7-2, the J call TRBJ1-2; TRBD1 might be the D (5 bases). The germline V gene encodes CDR1 SGHTA and CDR2 FQGNSA. V lost 5 bases and J 0 bases, leaving 22 bases between the germline ends. The length of the CDR3 is 18 residues. In DNA form, the CDR3 reads TGTGCCAGCAGCCCCCCGAAGGGTGGGGCCATCGCTAACTATGGCTACACCTTC. Its translation: CASSPPKGGAIANYGYTF.

Only a few counts were recorded for this clone. The J gene is TRBJ2-1, the V gene TRBV2; 13 positions match TRBD2. Germline CDR1 is SNHLY and CDR2 is FYNNEI. V was clipped by 8 bases and J by 6 bases; unmatched bases: 1. This CDR3 contains 13 residues. The CDR3 nucleotides are TGTGCCAGCGGGACTAGCGGGATCAATGAGCAGTTCTTC. This gives the protein CASGTSGINEQFF. Full variable domain (remainder filled in from reference TRBV2 and TRBJ2-1): EPEVTQTPSHQVTQMGQEVILRCVPISNHLYFYWYRQILGQKVEFLVSFYNNEISEKSEIFDDQFSVERPDGSNFTLKIRSTKLEDSAMYFCASGTSGINEQFFGPGTRLTVL.

The chain couples TRBV7-2 to TRBJ2-7; weak D call: TRBD1 (6 bases). The germline CDR1 and CDR2 sequences are SGHTA and FQGNSA. The CDR3 runs 15 residues. V was cut by 1 base and J by 1 base, with 11 bases left in between. In DNA form, the CDR3 reads TGTGCCAGCAGCTTAGATTTTGGGACATCCTACGAGCAGTACTTC. This translates into CASSLDFGTSYEQYF. The full variable domain, in which reference TRBV7-2 and TRBJ2-7 provide the parts outside the CDR3, is GAGVSQSPSNKVTEKGKDVELRCDPISGHTALYWYRQSLGQGLEFLIYFQGNSAPDKSGLPSDRFSAERTGGSVSTLTIQRTQQEDSAVYLCASSLDFGTSYEQYFGPGTRLTVT.

This chain connects TRBV29-1 to TRBJ2-7; TRBD2 aligns across 12 bases. The V gene's germline CDR1 is SQVTM and CDR2 ANQGSEA. The CDR3 is 14 amino acids. V lost 4 bases and J lost 2; bases outside the gene matches: 3. The CDR3 DNA is TGCAGCGTTGTCAGACTAGCGGGAGCCTACGAGCAGTACTTC. It encodes CSVVRLAGAYEQYF.

The chain links TRBV6-2 or TRBV6-3 to TRBJ2-1, with a weak D call TRBD2 (6 bases). This CDR3 is built from 14 residues. Trimming stripped 6 bases from V and 3 bases from J, with 12 bases between. From germline, CDR1 is MNHEY and CDR2 SVGEGT. The CDR3 spells CASSLRTNYNEQFF. CDR3 coding DNA: TGTGCCAGCAGCCTCCGGACTAACTACAATGAGCAGTTCTTC.